The source of this TCR beta chain is a study of T cells in tuberculosis. Study-level background: The T cells targeted glucose monomycolate, a mycobacterial lipid, via CD1B. Study results and caveats: Samples were chosen by availability of cryopreserved specimens. A GMM-specific repertoire classifier reached about 90% accuracy, AUROC over 0.85. Active tuberculosis alpha repertoires lay closer to GMM-specific TCRs than controls'.

Comment on this clone: Its antigen is not identified.

Trimming took off 7 bases at V and 9 bases at J, with 13 bases between the two ends. The CDR3 spans 13 residues. Germline V gives CDR1 MDHEN, CDR2 SYDVKM. This sample's time point: new active TB diagnosis, blood taken before or within 7 days of starting treatment. The method was immunoSEQ multiplex PCR; TCRdb's version includes in-frame clones alone and lacks a portion of them. The sample holds under 45,000 clones, under 95% seen once. The rearrangement joins TRBV28 to TRBJ1-6; D possibly corresponds to TRBD1 (5 bases). Sequencing was performed on PBMCs, taken at tuberculosis diagnosis. The sequence was obtained from an adult with tuberculosis. DNA of the CDR3: TGTGCCAGCAATGGACATCGTCGTTCACCCCTCCACTTT. It codes for CASNGHRRSPLHF.